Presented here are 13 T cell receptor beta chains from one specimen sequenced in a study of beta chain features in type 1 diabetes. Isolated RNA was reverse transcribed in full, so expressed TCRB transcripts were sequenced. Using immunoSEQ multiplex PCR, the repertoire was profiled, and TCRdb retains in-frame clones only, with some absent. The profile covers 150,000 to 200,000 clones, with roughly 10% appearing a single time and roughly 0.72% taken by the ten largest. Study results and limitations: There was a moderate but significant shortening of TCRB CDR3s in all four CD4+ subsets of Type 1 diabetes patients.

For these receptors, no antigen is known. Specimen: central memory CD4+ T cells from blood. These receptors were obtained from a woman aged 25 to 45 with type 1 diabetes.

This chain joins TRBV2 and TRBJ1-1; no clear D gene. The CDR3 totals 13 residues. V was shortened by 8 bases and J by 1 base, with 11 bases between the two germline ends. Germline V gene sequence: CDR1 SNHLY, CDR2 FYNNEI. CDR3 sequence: CASGRGSNTEAFF. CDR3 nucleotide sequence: TGTGCCAGCGGCCGGGGTTCGAACACTGAAGCTTTCTTT.

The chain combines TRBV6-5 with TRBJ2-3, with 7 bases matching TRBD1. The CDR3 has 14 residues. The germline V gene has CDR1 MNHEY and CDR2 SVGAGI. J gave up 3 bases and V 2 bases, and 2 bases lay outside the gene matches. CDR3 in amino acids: CASSYGTETDTQYF. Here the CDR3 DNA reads TGTGCCAGCAGTTACGGGACAGAAACAGATACGCAGTATTTT.

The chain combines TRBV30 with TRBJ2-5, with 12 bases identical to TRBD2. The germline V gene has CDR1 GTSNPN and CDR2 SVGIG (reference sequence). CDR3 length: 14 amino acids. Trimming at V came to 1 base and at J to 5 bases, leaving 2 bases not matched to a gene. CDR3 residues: CAWSEGTSGETQYF. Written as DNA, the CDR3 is TGTGCCTGGAGTGAGGGGACTAGCGGGGAGACCCAGTACTTC. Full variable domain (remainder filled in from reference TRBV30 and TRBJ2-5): SQTIHQWPATLVQPVGSPLSLECTVEGTSNPNLYWYRQAAGRGLQLLFYSVGIGQISSEVPQNLSASRPQDRQFILSSKKLLLSDSGFYLCAWSEGTSGETQYFGPGTRLLVL.

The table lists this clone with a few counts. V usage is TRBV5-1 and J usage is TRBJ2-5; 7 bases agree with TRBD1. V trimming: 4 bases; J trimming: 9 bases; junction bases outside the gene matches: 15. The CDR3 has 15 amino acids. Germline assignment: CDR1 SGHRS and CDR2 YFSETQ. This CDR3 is CASSPSTGQVKAQYF. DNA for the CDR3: TGCGCCAGCAGCCCCTCGACCGGACAGGTGAAGGCCCAGTACTTC.

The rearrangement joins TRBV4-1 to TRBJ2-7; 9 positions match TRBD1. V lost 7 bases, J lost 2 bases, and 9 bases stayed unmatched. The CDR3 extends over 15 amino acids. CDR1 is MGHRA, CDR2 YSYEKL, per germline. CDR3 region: CASTPGQGGPYEQYF. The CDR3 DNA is TGCGCCAGCACCCCGGGACAGGGTGGCCCCTACGAGCAGTACTTC.

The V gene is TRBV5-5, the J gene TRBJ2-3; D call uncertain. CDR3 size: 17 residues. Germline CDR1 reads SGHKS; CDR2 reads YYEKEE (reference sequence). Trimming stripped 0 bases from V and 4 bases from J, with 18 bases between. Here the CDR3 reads CASSLALFPYPPDTQYF. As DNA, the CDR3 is TGTGCCAGCAGCTTGGCCCTGTTCCCCTATCCTCCAGATACGCAGTATTTT.

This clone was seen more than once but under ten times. CDR3 region: CASSYPERAYEQYF. CDR3 nucleotides: TGTGCCAGCAGTTACCCTGAGAGAGCCTACGAGCAGTACTTC. V gene TRBV6-5 combines with J gene TRBJ2-7; D is unclear. The V end lost 2 bases, the J end lost 2 bases, and 10 bases lay between the germline ends. CDR1 and CDR2 from the germline V gene are MNHEY and SVGAGI. CDR3 length equals 14 residues.

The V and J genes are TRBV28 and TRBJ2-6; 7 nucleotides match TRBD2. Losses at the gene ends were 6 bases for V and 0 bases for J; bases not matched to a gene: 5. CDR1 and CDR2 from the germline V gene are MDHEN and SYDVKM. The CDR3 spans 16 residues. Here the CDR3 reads CASSPGGGSGANVLTF. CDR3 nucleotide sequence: TGTGCCAGCAGCCCTGGGGGGGGCTCTGGGGCCAACGTCCTGACTTTC.

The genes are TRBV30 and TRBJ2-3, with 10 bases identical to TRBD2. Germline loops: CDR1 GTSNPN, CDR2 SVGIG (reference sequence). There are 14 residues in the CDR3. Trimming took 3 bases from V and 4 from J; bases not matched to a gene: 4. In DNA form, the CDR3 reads TGTGCCTGGAGGATAGCGGGAGGCGCAGATACGCAGTATTTT. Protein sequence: CAWRIAGGADTQYF.

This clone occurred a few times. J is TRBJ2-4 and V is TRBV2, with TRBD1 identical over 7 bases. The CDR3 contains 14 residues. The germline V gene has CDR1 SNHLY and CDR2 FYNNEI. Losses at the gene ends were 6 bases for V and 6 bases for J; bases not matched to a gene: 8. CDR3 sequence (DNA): TGTGCCAGCAGGCCCACGACAGGGCCAAACATTCAGTACTTC. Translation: CASRPTTGPNIQYF.

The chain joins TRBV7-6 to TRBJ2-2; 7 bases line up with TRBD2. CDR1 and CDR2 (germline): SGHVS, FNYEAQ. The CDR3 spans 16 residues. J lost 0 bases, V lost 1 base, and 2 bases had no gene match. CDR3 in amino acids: CASSLVGGSNTGELFF. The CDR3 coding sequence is TGTGCCAGCAGCTTAGTCGGGGGGTCGAACACCGGGGAGCTGTTTTTT. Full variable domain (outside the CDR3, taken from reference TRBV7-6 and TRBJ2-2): GAGVSQSPRYKVTKRGQDVALRCDPISGHVSLYWYRQALGQGPEFLTYFNYEAQQDKSGLPNDRFSAERPEGSISTLTIQRTEQRDSAMYRCASSLVGGSNTGELFFGEGSRLTVL.

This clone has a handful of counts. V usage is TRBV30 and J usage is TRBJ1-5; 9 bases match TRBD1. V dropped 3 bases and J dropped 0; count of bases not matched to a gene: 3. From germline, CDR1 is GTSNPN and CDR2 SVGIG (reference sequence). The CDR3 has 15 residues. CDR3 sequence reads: CAWRGTGSSNQPQHF. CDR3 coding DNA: TGTGCCTGGAGGGGGACAGGGTCTAGCAATCAGCCCCAGCATTTT.

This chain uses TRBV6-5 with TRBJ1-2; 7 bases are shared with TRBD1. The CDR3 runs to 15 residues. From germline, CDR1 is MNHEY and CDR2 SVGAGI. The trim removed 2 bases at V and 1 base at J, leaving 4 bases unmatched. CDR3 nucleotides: TGTGCCAGCAGTTACGCGGGACAGAATAACTATGGCTACACCTTC. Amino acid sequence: CASSYAGQNNYGYTF.